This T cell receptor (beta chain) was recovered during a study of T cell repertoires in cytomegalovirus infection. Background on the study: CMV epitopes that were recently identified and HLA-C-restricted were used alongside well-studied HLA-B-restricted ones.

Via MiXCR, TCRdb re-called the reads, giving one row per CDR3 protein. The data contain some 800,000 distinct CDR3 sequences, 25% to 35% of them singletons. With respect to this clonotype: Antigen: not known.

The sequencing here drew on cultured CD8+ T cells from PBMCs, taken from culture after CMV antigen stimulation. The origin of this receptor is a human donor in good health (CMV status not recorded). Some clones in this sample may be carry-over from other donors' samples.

Written as DNA, the CDR3 is TGTGCCAGTAGGTTCGGGAACACTGAAGCTTTCTTT. Its protein is CASRFGNTEAFF. The chain recombines TRBV19 with TRBJ1-1; D not certain. CDR3 length: 12 residues. The V end was cut by 6 bases, the J end by 1 base, with 6 bases between. CDR1 is LNHDA and CDR2 is SQIVND in the germline V gene (reference sequence).